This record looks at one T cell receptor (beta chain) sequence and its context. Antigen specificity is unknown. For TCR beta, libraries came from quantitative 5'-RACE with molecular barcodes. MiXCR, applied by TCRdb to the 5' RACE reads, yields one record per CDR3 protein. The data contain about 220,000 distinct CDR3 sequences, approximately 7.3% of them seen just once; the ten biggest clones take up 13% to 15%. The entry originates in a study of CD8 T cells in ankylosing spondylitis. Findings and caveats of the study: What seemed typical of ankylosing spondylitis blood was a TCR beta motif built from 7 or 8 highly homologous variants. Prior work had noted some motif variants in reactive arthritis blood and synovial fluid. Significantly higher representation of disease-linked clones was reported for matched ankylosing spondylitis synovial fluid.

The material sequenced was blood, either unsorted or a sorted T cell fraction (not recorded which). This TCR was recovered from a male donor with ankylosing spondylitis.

As DNA, the CDR3 is TGTGCCAGCAAGCAGCAGAGCTCCTACGAGCAGTACTTC. Encoded protein: CASKQQSSYEQYF. The chain joins TRBV28 to TRBJ2-7; no firm D call. The CDR3 extends over 13 amino acids. Looked up from germline, CDR1 is MDHEN and CDR2 is SYDVKM. Deletions cut 7 bases from V and 0 bases from J, with 10 bases between.